The following is a T cell receptor (beta chain) sequence with its context. These data originate in a study of CXCR3-negative and CXCR3-positive naive CD8 T cells. Germline V gene sequence: CDR1 MNHEY, CDR2 SVGAGI. This CDR3 spans 13 amino acids. The TRB libraries of cDNA were built by UMI-labeled 5' RACE. After re-calling the 5' RACE reads, TCRdb lists one entry per CDR3 protein, DNA absent. In total, the table holds about 62,000 distinct CDR3 sequences. J is TRBJ2-7 and V is TRBV6-5; TCRdb's assignment of TRBD1 cannot be checked, as there is no DNA. Source material: naive CXCR3- CD8+ T cells from blood. Subset: CD45RO-CCR7+CD27+CD95- naive CD8+ T cells lacking CXCR3 (TNR3-). The receptor was derived from a human donor in good health. Some clones in this sample may be carry-over from other donors' samples. The CDR3 is CASSYSPGNEQYF.